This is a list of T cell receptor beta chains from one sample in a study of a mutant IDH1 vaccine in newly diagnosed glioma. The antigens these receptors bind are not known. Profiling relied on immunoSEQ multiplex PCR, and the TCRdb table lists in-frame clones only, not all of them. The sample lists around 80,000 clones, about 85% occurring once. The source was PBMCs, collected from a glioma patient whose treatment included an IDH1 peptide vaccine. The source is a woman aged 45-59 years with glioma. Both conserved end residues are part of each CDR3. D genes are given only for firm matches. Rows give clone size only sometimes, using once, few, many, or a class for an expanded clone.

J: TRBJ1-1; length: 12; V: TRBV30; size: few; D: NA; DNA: TGTGCCTGGAGGGTGCGGGCGACTGAAGCTTTCTTT; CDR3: CAWRVRATEAFF
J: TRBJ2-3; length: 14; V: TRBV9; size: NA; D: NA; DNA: TGTGCCAGCAGCGTCGGTCCGGATCGAGATACGCAGTATTTT; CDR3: CASSVGPDRDTQYF
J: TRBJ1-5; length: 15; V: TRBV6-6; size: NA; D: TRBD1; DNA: TGTGCCAGCAACGAACGCAGGACAGGGGTTCAGCCCCAGCATTTT; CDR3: CASNERRTGVQPQHF
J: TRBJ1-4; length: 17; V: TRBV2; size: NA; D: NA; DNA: TGTGCCAGCAGTGAAGAACGGGGGCTCCGAACTAATGAAAAACTGTTTTTT; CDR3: CASSEERGLRTNEKLFF
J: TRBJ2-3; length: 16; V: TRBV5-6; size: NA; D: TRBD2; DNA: TGTGCCAGCAGTTTCAGGGTGGGAGGGCGCACAGATACGCAGTATTTT; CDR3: CASSFRVGGRTDTQYF
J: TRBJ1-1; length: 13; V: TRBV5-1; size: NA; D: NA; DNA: TGCGCCAGCAGCTTGGGTATGAACACTGAAGCTTTCTTT; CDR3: CASSLGMNTEAFF
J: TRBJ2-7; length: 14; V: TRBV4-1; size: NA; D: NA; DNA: TGCGCCAGCAGCCAAGAAGAGCGGGCCTACGAGCAGTACTTC; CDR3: CASSQEERAYEQYF
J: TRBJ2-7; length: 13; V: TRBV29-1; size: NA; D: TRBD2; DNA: TGCAGCGTCGTCGCTGGGAGGGCCTACGAGCAGTACTTC; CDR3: CSVVAGRAYEQYF
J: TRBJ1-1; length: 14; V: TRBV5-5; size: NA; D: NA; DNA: TGTGCCAGCAGAGTCGGGACGTCCGAGGGTGAAGCTTTCTTT; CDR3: CASRVGTSEGEAFF
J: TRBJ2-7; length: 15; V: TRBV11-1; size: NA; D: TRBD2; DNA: TGTGCCAGCAGCTTAGGGTTAGCGGGGACCTACGAGCAGTACTTC; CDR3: CASSLGLAGTYEQYF
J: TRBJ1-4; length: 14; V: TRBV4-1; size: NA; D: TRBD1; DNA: TGCGCCAGCAGCCAAGACCAGGGGGATGAAAAACTGTTTTTT; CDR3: CASSQDQGDEKLFF
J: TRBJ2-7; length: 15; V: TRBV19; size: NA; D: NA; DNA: TGTGCCAGTAGTATATCGGCCGCAAGCTCCTACGAGCAGTACTTC; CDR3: CASSISAASSYEQYF
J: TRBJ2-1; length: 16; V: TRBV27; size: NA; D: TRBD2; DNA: TGTGCCAGCAGTTTCATTGGACTAGCTGCCTACAATGAGCAGTTCTTC; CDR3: CASSFIGLAAYNEQFF
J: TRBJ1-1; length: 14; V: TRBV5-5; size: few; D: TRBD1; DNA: TGTGCCAGCAGCTGGGGACAGACGAACACTGAAGCTTTCTTT; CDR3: CASSWGQTNTEAFF
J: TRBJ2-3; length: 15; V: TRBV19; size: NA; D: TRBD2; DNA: TGTGCCAGTAGTATTAGCGGGACTTTCACAGATACGCAGTATTTT; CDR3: CASSISGTFTDTQYF
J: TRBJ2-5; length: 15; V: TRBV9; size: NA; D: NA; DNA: TGTGCCAGCAGCGTAGATTCAGGGTTCCAAGAGACCCAGTACTTC; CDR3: CASSVDSGFQETQYF
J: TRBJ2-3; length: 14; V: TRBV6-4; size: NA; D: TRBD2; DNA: TGTGCCAGCAGACTAGCGGATGACACAGATACGCAGTATTTT; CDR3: CASRLADDTDTQYF
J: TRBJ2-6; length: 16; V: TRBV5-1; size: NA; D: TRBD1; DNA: TGCGCCAGCAGCTTGACAGGGGATGCTGGGGCCAACGTCCTGACTTTC; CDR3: CASSLTGDAGANVLTF
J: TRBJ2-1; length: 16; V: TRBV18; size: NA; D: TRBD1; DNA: TGTGCCAGCTCACCCAAGGACAGGTTTTCGAGTAGGGAGCAGTTCTTC; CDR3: CASSPKDRFSSREQFF
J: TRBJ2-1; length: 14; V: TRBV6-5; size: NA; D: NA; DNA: TGTGCCAGCAAAGGGCAGGTGGTCTACAATGAGCAGTTCTTC; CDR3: CASKGQVVYNEQFF
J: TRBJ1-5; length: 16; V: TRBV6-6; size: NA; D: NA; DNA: TGTGCCAGCAGTAGGATCAGGGGATTGAGCAATCAGCCCCAGCATTTT; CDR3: CASSRIRGLSNQPQHF
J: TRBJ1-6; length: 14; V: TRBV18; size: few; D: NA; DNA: TGTGCCAGCTCACGTCGGACCGGGGGTTCACCCCTCCACTTT; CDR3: CASSRRTGGSPLHF
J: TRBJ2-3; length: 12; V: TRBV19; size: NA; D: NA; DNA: TGTGCCAGTAGTACCGACACAGATACGCAGTATTTT; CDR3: CASSTDTDTQYF
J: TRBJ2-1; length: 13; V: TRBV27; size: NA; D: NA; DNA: TGTGCCAGCAGTCAGGGAACCCACAATGAGCAGTTCTTC; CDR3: CASSQGTHNEQFF
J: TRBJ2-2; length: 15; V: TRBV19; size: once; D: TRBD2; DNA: TGTGCCAGTAGGGGACTAGGGTCGCTCACCGGGGAGCTGTTTTTT; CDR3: CASRGLGSLTGELFF
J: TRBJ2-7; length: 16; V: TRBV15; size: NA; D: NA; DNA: TGTGCCACCAGCAGTAATCAGGGACCTAGCTCCTACGAGCAGTACTTC; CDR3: CATSSNQGPSSYEQYF
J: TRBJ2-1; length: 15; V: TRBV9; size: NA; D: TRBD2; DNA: TGTGCCAGCAGCGGAAATAGCGGGAGGGCCGGTGAGCAGTTCTTC; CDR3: CASSGNSGRAGEQFF
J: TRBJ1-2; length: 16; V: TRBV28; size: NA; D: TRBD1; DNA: TGTGCCAGCAGTTTTCTGGACAGGACCATTCACTATGGCTACACCTTC; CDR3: CASSFLDRTIHYGYTF
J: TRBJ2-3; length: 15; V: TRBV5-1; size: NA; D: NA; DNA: TGCGCCAGCAGCACCCGGACCACGTCCGGTGATACGCAGTATTTT; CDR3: CASSTRTTSGDTQYF
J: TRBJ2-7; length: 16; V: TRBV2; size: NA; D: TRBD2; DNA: TGTGCCAGCAGTGAAGATCGGGGGGGAAGCTCCTACGAGCAGTACTTC; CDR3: CASSEDRGGSSYEQYF
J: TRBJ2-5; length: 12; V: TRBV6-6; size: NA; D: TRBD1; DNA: TGTGCCAGCAGCCGGGACAGAGAGACCCAGTACTTC; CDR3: CASSRDRETQYF
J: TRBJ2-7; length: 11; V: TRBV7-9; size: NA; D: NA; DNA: TGTGCCAGCTCCGAAGGCTACGAGCAGTACTTC; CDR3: CASSEGYEQYF
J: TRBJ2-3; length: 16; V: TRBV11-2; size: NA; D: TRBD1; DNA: TGTGCCAGCAGCTTAGGCCGGGACAGAGGCACAGATACGCAGTATTTT; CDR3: CASSLGRDRGTDTQYF
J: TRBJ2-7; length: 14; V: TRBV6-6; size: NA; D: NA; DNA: TGTGCCAGCAGTTACGGGCAGGGCACCTACGAGCAGTACTTC; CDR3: CASSYGQGTYEQYF
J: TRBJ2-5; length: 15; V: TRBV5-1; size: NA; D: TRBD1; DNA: TGCGCCAGCAGCAGTATTGGGACAGGAGAAGAGACCCAGTACTTC; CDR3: CASSSIGTGEETQYF
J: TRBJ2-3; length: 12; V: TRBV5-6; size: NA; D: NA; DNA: TGTGCCAGCAGCTTGTTGGCAGATACGCAGTATTTT; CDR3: CASSLLADTQYF
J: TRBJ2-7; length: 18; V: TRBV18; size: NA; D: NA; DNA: TGTGCCAGCTCACCACCGAAGGCGGCGGGTTTAGAGACCTACGAGCAGTACTTC; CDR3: CASSPPKAAGLETYEQYF
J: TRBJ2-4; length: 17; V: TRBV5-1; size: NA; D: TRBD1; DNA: TGCGCCAGCAGCTTCTCCGGGACAGGGGTGTCCAAAAACATTCAGTACTTC; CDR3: CASSFSGTGVSKNIQYF
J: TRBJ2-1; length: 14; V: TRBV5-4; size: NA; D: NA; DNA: TGTGCCAGCAGCGCGGACAGTGCCTACAATGAGCAGTTCTTC; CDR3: CASSADSAYNEQFF
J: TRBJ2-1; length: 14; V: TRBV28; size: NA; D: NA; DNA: TGTGCCAGCAGAACTCCGGGACTCTTTAATGAGCAGTTCTTC; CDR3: CASRTPGLFNEQFF
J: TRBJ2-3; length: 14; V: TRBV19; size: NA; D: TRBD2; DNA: TGTGCCAGTAGTGGGCTAGCGGGAGGTGATACGCAGTATTTT; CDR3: CASSGLAGGDTQYF
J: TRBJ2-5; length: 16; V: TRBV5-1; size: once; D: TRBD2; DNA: TGCGCCAGCATCGCTGGACTAGCGGGAATCCAAGAGACCCAGTACTTC; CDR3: CASIAGLAGIQETQYF
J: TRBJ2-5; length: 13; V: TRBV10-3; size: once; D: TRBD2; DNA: TGTGCCACGGGGAGCGGGATCCAAGAGACCCAGTACTTC; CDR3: CATGSGIQETQYF
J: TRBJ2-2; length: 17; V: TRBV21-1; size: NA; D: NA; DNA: TGTGCCAGCAGCAATGGTCTAGCGGGAAAGAACACCGGGGAGCTGTTTTTT; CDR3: CASSNGLAGKNTGELFF
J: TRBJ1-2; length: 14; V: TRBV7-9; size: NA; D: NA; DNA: TGTGCCAGCAGCCTCCCCGGGACGGACTATGGCTACACCTTC; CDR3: CASSLPGTDYGYTF
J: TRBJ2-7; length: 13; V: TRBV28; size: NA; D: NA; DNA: TGTGCCAGCAGTACCGTGAGGGGACCGCGGCGGTACTTC; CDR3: CASSTVRGPRRYF
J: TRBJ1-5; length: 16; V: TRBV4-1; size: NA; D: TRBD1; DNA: TGCGCCAGCAGCCAAGAGACAGGGACCACATCTTTGCCCCAGCATTTT; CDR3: CASSQETGTTSLPQHF
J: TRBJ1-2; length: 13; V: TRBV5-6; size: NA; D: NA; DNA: TGTGCCAGCAGCTCGACAGTAAACTATGGCTACACCTTC; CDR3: CASSSTVNYGYTF
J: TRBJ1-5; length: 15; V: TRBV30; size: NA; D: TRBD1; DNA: TGTGCCTGGAGTGACGACAGGGGGCTGCGGCAGCCCCAGCATTTT; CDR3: CAWSDDRGLRQPQHF
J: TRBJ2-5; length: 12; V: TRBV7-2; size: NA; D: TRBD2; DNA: TGTGCCGGGGGGAGGGCCCAAGAGACCCAGTACTTC; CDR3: CAGGRAQETQYF
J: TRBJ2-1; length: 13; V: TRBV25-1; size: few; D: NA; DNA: TGTGCCAGCAGTTACCCGCCTTGGGATGAGCAGTTCTTC; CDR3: CASSYPPWDEQFF
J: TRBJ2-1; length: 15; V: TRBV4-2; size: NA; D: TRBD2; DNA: TGTGCCAGCAGCCCGGGACTAGCGGGAGATGATGAGCAGTTCTTC; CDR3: CASSPGLAGDDEQFF
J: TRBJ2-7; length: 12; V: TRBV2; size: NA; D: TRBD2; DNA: TGTGCCAGCGCCAGACTAGCACACGAGCAGTACTTC; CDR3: CASARLAHEQYF
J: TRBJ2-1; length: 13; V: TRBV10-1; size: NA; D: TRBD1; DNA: TGCGCCAGCAGCCAGACAGGGGACAGCGAGCAGTTCTTC; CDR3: CASSQTGDSEQFF
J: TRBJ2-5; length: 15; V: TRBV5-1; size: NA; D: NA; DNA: TGCGCCAGCAGCTGGACCGGGACAAGGCAAGAGACCCAGTACTTC; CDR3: CASSWTGTRQETQYF
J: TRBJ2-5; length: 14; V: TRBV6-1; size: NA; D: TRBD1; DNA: TGTGCCAGCACCCCGGGACAGGGGGGTGAGACCCAGTACTTC; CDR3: CASTPGQGGETQYF
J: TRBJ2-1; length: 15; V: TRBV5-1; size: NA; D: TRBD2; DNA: TGCGCCAGCAGCTTGGGGCCTAGCGGGAGAAATGAGCAGTTCTTC; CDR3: CASSLGPSGRNEQFF
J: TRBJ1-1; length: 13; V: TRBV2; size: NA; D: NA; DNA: TGTGCCAGCAGTTTGACAGAGAACACTGAAGCTTTCTTT; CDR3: CASSLTENTEAFF
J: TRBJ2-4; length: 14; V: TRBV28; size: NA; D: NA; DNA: TGTGCCAGCAAACCGACAGAAGCCAAAAACATTCAGTACTTC; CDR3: CASKPTEAKNIQYF
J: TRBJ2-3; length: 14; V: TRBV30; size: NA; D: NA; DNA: TGTGCCTGGAGTTATCAACTTAGCACAGATACGCAGTATTTT; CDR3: CAWSYQLSTDTQYF